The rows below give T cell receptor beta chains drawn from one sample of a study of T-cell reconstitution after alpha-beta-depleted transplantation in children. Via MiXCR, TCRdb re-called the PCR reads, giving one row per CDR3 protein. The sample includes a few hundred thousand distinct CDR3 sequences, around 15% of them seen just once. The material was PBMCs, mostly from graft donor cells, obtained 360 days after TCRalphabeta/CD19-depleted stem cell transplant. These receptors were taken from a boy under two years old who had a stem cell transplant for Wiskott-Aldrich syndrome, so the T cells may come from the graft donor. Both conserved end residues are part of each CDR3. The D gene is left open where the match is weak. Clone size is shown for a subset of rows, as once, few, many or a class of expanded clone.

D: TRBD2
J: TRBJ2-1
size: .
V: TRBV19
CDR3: CASSTLTSGRTTYNEQFF
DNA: TGTGCCAGTAGTACCCTCACAAGCGGGAGGACCACCTACAATGAGCAGTTCTTC

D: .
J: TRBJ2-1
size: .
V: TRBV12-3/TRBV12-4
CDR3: CASSSGQGEQFF
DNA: TGTGCCAGCAGTTCAGGGCAGGGTGAGCAGTTCTTC

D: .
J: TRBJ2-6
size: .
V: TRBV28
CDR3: CTISLLGQLSSGANVLTF
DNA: TGTACCATCAGTTTGTTAGGACAGCTTTCTTCTGGGGCCAACGTCCTGACTTTC

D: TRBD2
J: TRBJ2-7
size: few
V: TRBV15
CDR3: CATSVGLAGTYEQYF
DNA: TGTGCCACCAGCGTCGGACTAGCGGGTACTTACGAGCAGTACTTC

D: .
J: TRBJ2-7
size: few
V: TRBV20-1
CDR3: CSASGSAYEQYF
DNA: TGCAGTGCTAGCGGGAGCGCCTACGAGCAGTACTTC

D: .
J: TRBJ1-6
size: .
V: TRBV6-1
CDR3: CASRDLWNSPLHF
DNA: TGTGCCAGCAGGGACCTTTGGAATTCACCCCTCCACTTT

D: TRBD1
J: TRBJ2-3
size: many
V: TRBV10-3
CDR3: CAISAKQGSTDTQYF
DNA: TGTGCCATCAGTGCCAAACAGGGGAGCACAGATACGCAGTATTTT

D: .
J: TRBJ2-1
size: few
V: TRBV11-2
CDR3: CASSPRGRGGQFF
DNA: TGTGCCAGCAGCCCCAGGGGGCGGGGGGGGCAGTTCTTC

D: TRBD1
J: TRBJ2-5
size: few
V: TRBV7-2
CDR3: CASSRQGLLSQETQYF
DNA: TGTGCCAGCAGTCGACAGGGGCTTCTTTCCCAAGAGACCCAGTACTTC

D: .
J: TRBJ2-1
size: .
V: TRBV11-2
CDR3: CASSFGRTGHYNEQFF
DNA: TGTGCCAGCAGCTTTGGGAGGACAGGCCACTACAATGAGCAGTTCTTC

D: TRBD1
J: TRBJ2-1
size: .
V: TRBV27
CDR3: CASRSGQGGYNEQFF
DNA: TGTGCCAGCAGATCTGGACAGGGTGGCTACAATGAGCAGTTCTTC

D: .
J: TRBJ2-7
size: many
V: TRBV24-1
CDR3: CATSDLDGYEQYF
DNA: TGTGCCACCAGTGATTTGGACGGCTACGAGCAGTACTTC

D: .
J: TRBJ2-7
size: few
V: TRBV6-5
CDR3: CASSYAPPSLYEQYF
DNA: TGTGCCAGCAGTTACGCCCCCCCCTCTCTCTACGAGCAGTACTTC

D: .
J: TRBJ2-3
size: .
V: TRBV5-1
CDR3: CASSRGTSSDTQYF
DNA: TGCGCCAGCAGCCGGGGGACATCGTCAGATACGCAGTATTTT

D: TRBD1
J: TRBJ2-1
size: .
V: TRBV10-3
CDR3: CATGQGPYNEQFF
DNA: TGTGCCACGGGACAGGGGCCTTACAATGAGCAGTTCTTC

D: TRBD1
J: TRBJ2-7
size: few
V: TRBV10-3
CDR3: CAIKGTGGSYEQYF
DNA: TGTGCCATCAAGGGGACAGGGGGCTCCTACGAGCAGTACTTC

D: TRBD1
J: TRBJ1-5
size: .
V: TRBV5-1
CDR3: CASSAGQGGNQPQHF
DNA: TGCGCCAGCAGCGCCGGACAGGGGGGGAATCAGCCCCAGCATTTT

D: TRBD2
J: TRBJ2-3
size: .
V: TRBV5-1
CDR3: CASSSGLAGKRGTQYF
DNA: TGCGCCAGCAGCTCGGGACTAGCGGGGAAAAGAGGTACGCAGTATTTT

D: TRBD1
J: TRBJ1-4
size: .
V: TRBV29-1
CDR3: CSVTGQGANEKLFF
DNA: TGCAGCGTGACAGGACAGGGCGCTAATGAAAAACTGTTTTTT

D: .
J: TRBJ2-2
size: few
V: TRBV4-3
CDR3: CASSQASRATGELFF
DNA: TGCGCCAGCAGCCAAGCCTCACGGGCAACCGGGGAGCTGTTTTTT

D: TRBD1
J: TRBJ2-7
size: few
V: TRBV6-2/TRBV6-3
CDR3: CASSRRPGTGEGYEQYF
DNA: TGTGCCAGCAGTCGACGTCCCGGGACAGGGGAAGGCTACGAGCAGTACTTC

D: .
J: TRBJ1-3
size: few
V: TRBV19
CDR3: CASSPPQGYTIYF
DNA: TGTGCCAGTAGTCCGCCGCAAGGGTACACCATATATTTT

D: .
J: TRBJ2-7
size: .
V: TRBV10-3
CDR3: CAISPGARYEQYF
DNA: TGTGCCATCAGTCCCGGGGCGCGGTACGAGCAGTACTTC

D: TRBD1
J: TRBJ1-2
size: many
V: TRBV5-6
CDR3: CASNTRGRGYGYTF
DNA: TGTGCCAGCAACACCAGGGGGCGCGGATATGGCTACACCTTC

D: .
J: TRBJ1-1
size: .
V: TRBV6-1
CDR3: CASSGRVTEAFF
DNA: TGTGCCAGCAGTGGGAGGGTCACTGAAGCTTTCTTT

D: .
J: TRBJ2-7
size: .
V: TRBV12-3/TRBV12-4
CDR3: CASSFRGEGFYEQYF
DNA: TGTGCCAGCAGTTTTAGGGGGGAGGGTTTCTACGAGCAGTACTTC

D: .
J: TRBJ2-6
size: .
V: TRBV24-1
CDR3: CATSRAGANVLTF
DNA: TGTGCCACCAGTCGTGCTGGGGCCAACGTCCTGACTTTC

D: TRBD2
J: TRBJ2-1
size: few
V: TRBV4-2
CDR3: CASSQDHGGGPNEQFF
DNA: TGTGCCAGCAGCCAAGATCATGGGGGAGGGCCCAATGAGCAGTTCTTC

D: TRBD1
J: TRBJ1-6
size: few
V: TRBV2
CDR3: CASSAGDRGHNSPLHF
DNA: TGTGCCAGCAGTGCGGGTGACAGGGGGCATAATTCACCCCTCCACTTT

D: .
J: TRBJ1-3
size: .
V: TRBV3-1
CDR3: CASSRATGITSGNTIYF
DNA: TGTGCCAGCAGCCGCGCCACAGGGATCACCTCTGGAAACACCATATATTTT

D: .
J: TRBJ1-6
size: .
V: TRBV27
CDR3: CASKAVPRAPLHF
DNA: TGTGCCAGCAAAGCAGTTCCCCGGGCGCCCCTCCACTTT

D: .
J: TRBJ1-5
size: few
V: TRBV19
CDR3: CASKSSGGFNQPQHF
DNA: TGTGCCAGTAAAAGTAGTGGGGGATTTAATCAGCCCCAGCATTTT

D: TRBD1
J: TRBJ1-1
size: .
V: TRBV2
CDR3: CASSDRGLDTEAFF
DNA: TGTGCCAGCAGTGACAGGGGGCTCGACACTGAAGCTTTCTTT

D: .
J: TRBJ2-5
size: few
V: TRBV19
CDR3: CASSFLAKETQYF
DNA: TGTGCCAGTAGTTTTCTAGCGAAGGAGACCCAGTACTTC

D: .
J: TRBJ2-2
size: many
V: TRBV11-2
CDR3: CASSEVGSVGELFF
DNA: TGTGCCAGCAGTGAGGTGGGGTCGGTAGGGGAGCTGTTTTTT

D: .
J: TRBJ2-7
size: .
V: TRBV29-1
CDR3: CSARGGTYEQYF
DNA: TGCAGCGCCAGGGGGGGAACCTACGAGCAGTACTTC

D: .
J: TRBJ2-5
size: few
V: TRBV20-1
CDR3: CSAREADKRETQYF
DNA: TGCAGTGCCCGAGAGGCGGACAAGAGGGAGACCCAGTACTTC

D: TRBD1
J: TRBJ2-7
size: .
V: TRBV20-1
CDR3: CSASAGRGHEQYF
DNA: TGCAGTGCTAGCGCCGGTAGGGGGCACGAGCAGTACTTC

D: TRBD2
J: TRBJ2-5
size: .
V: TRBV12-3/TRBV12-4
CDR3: CASRISAGGQETQYF
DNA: TGTGCCAGCAGGATCTCAGCGGGGGGCCAAGAGACCCAGTACTTC

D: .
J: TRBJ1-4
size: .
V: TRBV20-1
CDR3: CSARVGREGKLFF
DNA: TGCAGTGCTAGAGTCGGCAGGGAGGGAAAACTGTTTTTT

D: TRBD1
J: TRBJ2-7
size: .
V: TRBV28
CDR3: CASRQTVQGSYEQYF
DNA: TGTGCCAGCAGGCAAACCGTACAGGGGTCCTACGAGCAGTACTTC